This is a list of T cell receptor beta chains from one sample in a study of identical twins. TCRdb re-analysed the 5' RACE reads in MiXCR, keeping a single row per CDR3 protein. The sample consists of around 220,000 distinct CDR3 sequences, around an eighth of them appearing once. The sequenced sample was memory (CD45RO+) T cells sorted from blood. All receptors derive from a woman between 18 and 29 years old in good health. The CDR3 runs from the conserved cysteine through the conserved F or W. A D gene is named only where the DNA matches it firmly. The size entry is marked missing in some rows and otherwise reads once, few, many or a size class.

clone_size	v_call	d_call	j_call	cdr3_aa	cdr3_nt
NA	TRBV18	NA	TRBJ2-7	CASSREATYEQYF	TGTGCCAGCTCACGCGAGGCCACCTACGAGCAGTACTTC
many	TRBV24-1	NA	TRBJ2-1	CATSGAGRNEQFF	TGTGCCACCAGTGGAGCAGGACGCAATGAGCAGTTCTTC
few	TRBV4-3	NA	TRBJ1-5	CASSQDHRDQPQHF	TGCGCCAGCAGCCAAGACCACAGGGATCAGCCCCAGCATTTT
NA	TRBV20-1	TRBD1	TRBJ1-2	CSAIKQGGNGYTF	TGCAGTGCTATAAAACAGGGGGGAAATGGCTACACCTTC
few	TRBV29-1	NA	TRBJ1-5	CSVGETGPNQPQHF	TGCAGCGTTGGAGAGACAGGCCCCAATCAGCCCCAGCATTTT
many	TRBV12-3/TRBV12-4	NA	TRBJ2-1	CASSRGNEQFF	TGTGCCAGCAGCCGGGGCAATGAGCAGTTCTTC
few	TRBV12-3/TRBV12-4	NA	TRBJ2-2	CASRSGWENTGELFF	TGTGCCAGCAGGTCAGGGTGGGAGAACACCGGGGAGCTGTTTTTT
NA	TRBV7-2	NA	TRBJ1-2	CASSLRRPGDGYTF	TGTGCCAGCAGCTTACGACGGCCTGGGGATGGCTACACCTTC
NA	TRBV9	TRBD2	TRBJ2-1	CASSVGSSGYSSYNEQFF	TGTGCCAGCAGCGTAGGGTCTAGCGGGTATAGCTCCTACAATGAGCAGTTCTTC
NA	TRBV20-1	NA	TRBJ2-7	CSARVGGNTYEQYF	TGCAGTGCTAGAGTGGGGGGTAATACATACGAGCAGTACTTC
NA	TRBV6-5	NA	TRBJ1-5	CASSYAAGAYQPQHF	TGTGCCAGCAGTTACGCCGCAGGGGCTTATCAGCCCCAGCATTTT
many	TRBV15	NA	TRBJ2-3	CATSPTGTVGTTQYF	TGTGCCACCAGTCCGACAGGGACTGTCGGGACTACGCAGTATTTT
many	TRBV12-5	NA	TRBJ2-1	CASGPPGAQGNEQFF	TGTGCTAGTGGTCCCCCAGGTGCCCAAGGCAATGAGCAGTTCTTC
few	TRBV7-9	NA	TRBJ2-7	CASSPSLEQYF	TGTGCCAGCAGCCCTAGTTTGGAGCAGTACTTC
few	TRBV29-1	NA	TRBJ2-5	CSVLEGQETQYF	TGCAGCGTTTTGGAGGGCCAAGAGACCCAGTACTTC
NA	TRBV6-5	TRBD1	TRBJ2-5	CASSYSGQGETQYF	TGTGCCAGCAGTTACTCGGGACAGGGGGAGACCCAGTACTTC
NA	TRBV5-1	TRBD2	TRBJ2-5	CASSSAAGDVETQYF	TGCGCCAGCAGCTCAGCAGCGGGAGACGTTGAGACCCAGTACTTC
many	TRBV6-4	TRBD2	TRBJ2-1	CASSDSSGSYNEQFF	TGTGCCAGCAGTGACTCTAGCGGGAGTTACAATGAGCAGTTCTTC
few	TRBV12-3/TRBV12-4	NA	TRBJ1-1	CASSSGGAGGTEAFF	TGTGCCAGCAGTTCCGGGGGGGCCGGTGGCACTGAAGCTTTCTTT
NA	TRBV5-1	NA	TRBJ1-6	CASSFDSPNSPLHF	TGCGCCAGCAGCTTTGACAGCCCTAATTCACCCCTCCACTTT
few	TRBV12-3/TRBV12-4	TRBD2	TRBJ2-3	CASSFSGGRRDTQYF	TGTGCCAGCAGTTTCAGCGGGGGGCGGAGGGATACGCAGTATTTT
many	TRBV6-5	TRBD2	TRBJ2-4	CASSYGVLAGVSKNIQYF	TGTGCCAGCAGTTACGGCGTACTAGCGGGTGTTTCCAAAAACATTCAGTACTTC
NA	TRBV10-3	TRBD1	TRBJ1-1	CAIRPSGTVNTEAFF	TGTGCCATCAGACCTTCCGGGACAGTGAACACTGAAGCTTTCTTT
NA	TRBV12-3/TRBV12-4	NA	TRBJ1-5	CASSRHGGLMPQHF	TGTGCCAGCAGTCGACACGGGGGACTAATGCCCCAGCATTTT
NA	TRBV12-3/TRBV12-4	NA	TRBJ1-6	CASSLGYYSPLHF	TGTGCCAGCAGTTTAGGTTATTATTCACCCCTCCACTTT
NA	TRBV12-3/TRBV12-4	NA	TRBJ1-6	CASSFRTGSPLHF	TGTGCCAGCAGTTTTCGTACAGGCTCACCCCTCCACTTT
few	TRBV5-1	NA	TRBJ2-5	CASSFEGGETQYF	TGCGCCAGCAGCTTTGAGGGTGGCGAGACCCAGTACTTC
few	TRBV15	NA	TRBJ2-7	CATSRDRYEQYF	TGTGCCACCAGCAGAGATAGGTACGAGCAGTACTTC
NA	TRBV12-3/TRBV12-4	NA	TRBJ2-2	CASSLFPGRMELFF	TGTGCCAGCAGTTTGTTTCCAGGCCGCATGGAGCTGTTTTTT
many	TRBV6-6	NA	TRBJ2-7	CASSHPRVYEQYF	TGTGCCAGCAGTCACCCTAGGGTTTACGAGCAGTACTTC
few	TRBV6-6	NA	TRBJ1-2	CASTDFANYGYTF	TGTGCCAGCACTGATTTCGCTAACTATGGCTACACCTTC
few	TRBV7-9	NA	TRBJ2-3	CASSPPLADRESDTQYF	TGTGCCAGCAGTCCTCCTCTTGCTGATCGGGAATCGGATACGCAGTATTTT
few	TRBV5-6	NA	TRBJ2-1	CASSFSSGGEQFF	TGTGCCAGCAGCTTTTCTAGTGGCGGTGAGCAGTTCTTC
NA	TRBV5-6	NA	TRBJ2-1	CASSRGTELYNEQFF	TGTGCCAGCAGCAGGGGGACGGAGTTATACAATGAGCAGTTCTTC
NA	TRBV7-8	TRBD2	TRBJ2-1	CASSPEGSGRREQFF	TGTGCCAGCAGCCCCGAAGGGAGCGGGAGGAGGGAGCAGTTCTTC
NA	TRBV5-1	NA	TRBJ2-2	CASSPGGAIGELFF	TGCGCCAGCAGCCCCGGGGGAGCTATAGGGGAGCTGTTTTTT
many	TRBV5-1	TRBD1	TRBJ2-2	CASSPGQGHTGELFF	TGCGCCAGCAGCCCGGGACAGGGGCACACCGGGGAGCTGTTTTTT
NA	TRBV4-1	TRBD2	TRBJ2-7	CASSQELAGGYEQYF	TGCGCCAGCAGCCAAGAACTAGCGGGAGGCTACGAGCAGTACTTC
NA	TRBV18	NA	TRBJ1-2	CASSQDVFLYGYTF	TGTGCCAGCTCCCAAGACGTATTTCTGTATGGCTACACCTTC
many	TRBV20-1	TRBD2	TRBJ2-1	CSARSGTTPWEQFF	TGCAGTGCTAGAAGCGGGACTACTCCATGGGAGCAGTTCTTC
many	TRBV2	TRBD2	TRBJ2-3	CAWTSGATDTQYF	TGTGCCTGGACTAGCGGGGCCACAGATACGCAGTATTTT
NA	TRBV25-1	TRBD1	TRBJ2-7	CASSRDSPYEQYF	TGTGCCAGCAGCCGGGACAGCCCCTACGAGCAGTACTTC
NA	TRBV4-3	NA	TRBJ1-5	CASSQDMQGQPQHF	TGCGCCAGCAGCCAAGATATGCAGGGCCAGCCCCAGCATTTT
NA	TRBV20-1	NA	TRBJ2-3	CSASPGGGYTDTQYF	TGCAGTGCTAGTCCAGGGGGGGGATACACAGATACGCAGTATTTT
NA	TRBV27	NA	TRBJ1-6	CASRSGTASSPLHF	TGTGCCAGCAGATCCGGGACCGCAAGTTCACCCCTCCACTTT
NA	TRBV6-6	TRBD1	TRBJ2-3	CASGDFTGTGRTDTQYF	TGTGCCAGCGGAGATTTTACGGGGACAGGTCGCACAGATACGCAGTATTTT
many	TRBV5-6	NA	TRBJ1-1	CASSLVASEEAFF	TGTGCCAGCAGCTTGGTTGCATCGGAAGAAGCTTTCTTT
many	TRBV29-1	NA	TRBJ2-1	CSHQKGAEFF	TGCAGCCACCAAAAGGGAGCTGAATTCTTC
NA	TRBV12-3/TRBV12-4	NA	TRBJ1-2	CASSLSMGGYTF	TGTGCCAGCAGTTTAAGTATGGGCGGCTACACCTTC